The clone carrying this T cell receptor (beta chain) came up a few times. It was with a sample-barcoded 5' primer and a J-beta primer mix that a second PCR of roughly 7 to 12 cycles was run. A single record per CDR3 protein comes from TCRdb applying MiXCR to the 5' RACE reads. The data show fewer than 2,000,000 distinct CDR3 sequences, almost 35% seen once. The CDR3 covers 18 residues. After removal of 3 bases from V and 6 bases from J, the junction contained 9 bases not matched to a gene. This sample stems from a study of blood T cells in healthy people across ages. The sequence was obtained from a woman under 40 in good health. The sample taken for sequencing was blood. This sequence joins TRBV12-3 or TRBV12-4 and TRBJ2-3, with 16 bases fitting TRBD2. The CDR3 sequence is CASSFTLGTSGGEDTQYF. CDR3 in DNA: TGTGCCAGCAGTTTCACCCTTGGGACTAGCGGGGGGGAGGATACGCAGTATTTT.